The rows below give T cell receptor beta chains drawn from one sample of a study of response to subunit inactivated influenza vaccine. TCRdb re-analysed the RT-PCR reads in MiXCR, keeping a single row per CDR3 protein. The sample holds around 850,000 distinct CDR3 sequences, less than 20% seen once. The sample consisted of PBMCs from blood, taken roughly 5 days after vaccination. These receptor sequences come from a man between 45 and 60 years old who received an inactivated influenza vaccine. Both conserved end residues are part of each CDR3. A D gene is named only where the DNA matches it firmly. For some rows the clone size is stated as once, few or many, or as a class when expanded; others skip it.

>TRBV7-9|few|14|TRBJ2-7|TRBD2
TGTGCCAGCAGCACAAGCGGGGGATTTTACGAGCAGTACTTC
CASSTSGGFYEQYF
>TRBV27|.|15|TRBJ2-7|.
TGTGCCAGCAGTACCTCTCCGATAGGAGTCGGCGAGCAGTACTTC
CASSTSPIGVGEQYF
>TRBV7-2|.|16|TRBJ1-6|TRBD1
TGTGCCAGCAGCTTAGGTGGACAGGGGGTATATTCACCCCTCCACTTT
CASSLGGQGVYSPLHF
>TRBV28|.|15|TRBJ2-2|.
TGTGCCAGCTTCCAACGGAGCGGAATCACCGGGGAGCTGTTTTTT
CASFQRSGITGELFF
>TRBV20-1|.|16|TRBJ2-7|TRBD2
TGCAGTGCTAGAGGAACCGGGCTAGCGGGACACTACGAGCAGTACTTC
CSARGTGLAGHYEQYF
>TRBV7-6|.|15|TRBJ2-1|.
TGTGCCAGCAGCCAGCGGCGGGTACCCTACAATGAGCAGTTCTTC
CASSQRRVPYNEQFF
>TRBV5-1|many|13|TRBJ2-7|.
TGCGCCAGCGGACTATCAGGGACCTACGAGCAGTACTTC
CASGLSGTYEQYF
>TRBV20-1|few|17|TRBJ2-6|TRBD1
TGCAGTGCTTTGTCGGGACAGGGAAGCTCTGGGGCCAACGTCCTGACTTTC
CSALSGQGSSGANVLTF
>TRBV20-1|.|14|TRBJ2-3|TRBD2
TGCAGTGCGCCTGGCCAGGGAGGGACAGATACGCAGTATTTT
CSAPGQGGTDTQYF
>TRBV5-1|few|12|TRBJ2-5|.
TGCGCCAGCAGCTCATTCCAAGAGACCCAGTACTTC
CASSSFQETQYF
>TRBV9|few|15|TRBJ2-1|TRBD1
TGTGCCAGCAGCCCACACGGGACAGGGATGGGTGAGCAGTTCTTC
CASSPHGTGMGEQFF
>TRBV7-2|.|15|TRBJ2-1|.
TGTGCCAGCAGCATAGACCTTAGAGGGGTGAATGAGCAGTTCTTC
CASSIDLRGVNEQFF
>TRBV20-1|few|15|TRBJ2-3|.
TGCAGTGCTAGAGACCGAGTTCGAGGCACAGATACGCAGTATTTT
CSARDRVRGTDTQYF
>TRBV28|.|17|TRBJ2-4|TRBD1
TGTGCCAGCAGTTTTTTTCGGGGACAGGACGCCAAAAACATTCAGTACTTC
CASSFFRGQDAKNIQYF
>TRBV11-2|few|13|TRBJ2-3|TRBD1
TGTGCCAGCAGACAGACAGGGATAGATACGCAGTATTTT
CASRQTGIDTQYF
>TRBV20-1|few|13|TRBJ1-2|TRBD1
TGCAGTGCTAACCGGGACAGAGGATATGGCTACACCTTC
CSANRDRGYGYTF
>TRBV6-1|few|15|TRBJ2-3|.
TGTGCCAGCAGCGAACCGGGACTCAATTCAGATACGCAGTATTTT
CASSEPGLNSDTQYF
>TRBV6-4|.|16|TRBJ2-3|TRBD1
TGTGCCAGCAGTGAAACTGGGACAGGGGGAACAGATACGCAGTATTTT
CASSETGTGGTDTQYF
>TRBV7-9|.|14|TRBJ2-1|.
TGTGCCAGCAGCTTAACGGGGTTTTACAATGAGCAGTTCTTC
CASSLTGFYNEQFF
>TRBV15|few|14|TRBJ2-3|.
TGTGCCACCAGCAGAGATGGGGGGAAGTATACGCAGTATTTT
CATSRDGGKYTQYF
>TRBV7-2|.|13|TRBJ2-3|.
TGTGCCAGCAGCTTAGTAGGCCGGGAAGGGCAGTATTTT
CASSLVGREGQYF
>TRBV6-2/TRBV6-3|few|13|TRBJ2-2|.
TGTGCCACCAACTTCAGGAACACCGGGGAGCTGTTTTTT
CATNFRNTGELFF
>TRBV7-9|few|13|TRBJ2-3|.
TGTGCCACCCAGGGCGCTCGCACAGATACGCAGTATTTT
CATQGARTDTQYF
>TRBV7-2|.|15|TRBJ1-5|TRBD1
TGTGCCAGCAGCACGACAGGGACTCACAATCAGCCCCAGCATTTT
CASSTTGTHNQPQHF
>TRBV7-2|.|15|TRBJ1-1|.
TGTGCCAGCAGCTTAGCAGGGAAATTGAACACTGAAGCTTTCTTT
CASSLAGKLNTEAFF
>TRBV6-5|few|19|TRBJ2-3|TRBD2
TGTGCCAGCAGTTACCGGGGACTAGCGGGGGTGAACCCCACAGATACGCAGTATTTT
CASSYRGLAGVNPTDTQYF
>TRBV20-1|.|16|TRBJ2-2|TRBD2
TGCAGTGCTAGAGCAAGCGGGAGAGCAGGCACCGGGGAGCTGTTTTTT
CSARASGRAGTGELFF
>TRBV12-3/TRBV12-4|few|14|TRBJ1-1|TRBD1
TGTGCCAGCATCCTGACAGGGACAAACACTGAAGCTTTCTTT
CASILTGTNTEAFF
>TRBV27|.|16|TRBJ2-7|TRBD2
TGTGCCAGCAGTACCGTGGGACTAGCGGGAGGTATCGAGCAGTACTTC
CASSTVGLAGGIEQYF